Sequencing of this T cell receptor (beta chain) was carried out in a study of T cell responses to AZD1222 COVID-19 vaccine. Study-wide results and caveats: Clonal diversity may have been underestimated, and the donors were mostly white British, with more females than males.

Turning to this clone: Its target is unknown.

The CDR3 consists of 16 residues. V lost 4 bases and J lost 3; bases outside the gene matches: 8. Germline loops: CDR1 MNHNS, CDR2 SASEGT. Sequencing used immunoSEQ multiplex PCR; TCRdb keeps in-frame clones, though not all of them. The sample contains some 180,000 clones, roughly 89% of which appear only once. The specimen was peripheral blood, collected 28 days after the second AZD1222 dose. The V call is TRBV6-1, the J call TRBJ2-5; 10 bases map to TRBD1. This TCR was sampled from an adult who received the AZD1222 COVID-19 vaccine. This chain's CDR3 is CASSASGGTGEETQYF. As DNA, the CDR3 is TGTGCCAGCAGTGCCTCAGGGGGGACAGGGGAAGAGACCCAGTACTTC.